This T cell receptor beta chain was sequenced during a study of T cells in Graves' hyperthyroidism and ophthalmopathy. Template material for amplifying TCR beta CDR3 regions consisted of RNA transcripts. During a first-round RT-PCR of the TCR CDR3, the HTBI primer set was used. MiXCR was run by TCRdb on the multiplex PCR reads, yielding one entry per CDR3 protein. The sample consists of more than 650,000 distinct CDR3 sequences, 14% of them appearing once. Patients were aged 18 to 65, had disease duration under 2 months, and had newly diagnosed hyperthyroidism. Germline V gives CDR1 LNHDA, CDR2 SQIVND (reference sequence). The CDR3 has 14 residues. The ends were cut back, 6 bases at V and 8 bases at J, with 17 bases in the middle.

The TCR comes from a woman younger than 35 with Graves' hyperthyroidism. The sample was blood. The chain recombines TRBV19 with TRBJ2-1; the D gene is possibly TRBD2 (5 bases). CDR3 coding DNA: TGTGCCAGTAGCCGAGGGTTGGTTCGGGATGAGCAGTTCTTC. Its protein is CASSRGLVRDEQFF.